A single sample is the source of the 16 T cell receptor beta chains below, sequenced in a study of blood T cell repertoires in COVID-19 (dated by TCRdb to about 2020). Receptor libraries were prepared by the immunoSEQ multiplex PCR assay. TCRdb obtained this table from immuneACCESS and retained in-frame rearrangements with V and J assigned. These tables miss some clones; where compared with another copy, unresolved V genes account for less than half of the shortfall, and the remainder is unexplained. The sample table holds roughly 300,000 clones, of which over 75% were seen once. Roughly 9.1% of the sample lies in the top ten. The sequenced sample was peripheral blood. The receptor set was obtained from a man aged 18 to 30 with active or convalescent COVID-19.

The chain is built from TRBV19 and TRBJ1-6, with a possible D match to TRBD1 (6 bases). Trimming removed 11 bases from V and 7 bases from J, with 12 bases in between. The length of the CDR3 is 12 residues. The germline V gene encodes CDR1 LNHDA and CDR2 SQIVND (reference sequence). The DNA of the CDR3 is TGTGCCTCAGGGGAAGGAAATTCACCCCTCCACTTT. Translation: CASGEGNSPLHF.

In nucleotides, the CDR3 is TGTGCCAGTAGTATATCAGGGGGGAATGGCTACACCTTC. This gives the protein CASSISGGNGYTF. The chain employs TRBV19 and TRBJ1-2; 7 nucleotides align to TRBD1. Germline assignment: CDR1 LNHDA and CDR2 SQIVND (reference sequence). The CDR3 runs to 13 residues. V gave up 2 bases and J gave up 6 bases; unmatched junction bases: 3.

This clone was seen only a few times. The chain joins TRBV3-1 (or the pseudogene TRBV3-2) to TRBJ1-1; a weak D match, TRBD1 (5 bases). Germline lookup yields CDR1 LGHDT and CDR2 YNNKEL (reference sequence). The CDR3 extends over 15 amino acids. V shed 0 bases and J shed 4 bases, with 12 bases lying between them. The CDR3 DNA follows: TGTGCCAGCAGCCAAGATCGATGGCAGGGCACTGAAGCTTTCTTT. This gives the protein CASSQDRWQGTEAFF.

This clone came up many times. The V gene is TRBV10-3, the J gene TRBJ1-6, with 7 nucleotides matching TRBD1. The V segment lost 5 bases and the J segment 0 bases; nucleotides outside the gene matches: 1. The CDR3 has 15 amino acids. The V gene's germline CDR1 is ENHRY and CDR2 SYGVKD. The DNA of the CDR3 is TGTGCCATCAGTCGACAGGGCTCCTATAATTCACCCCTCCACTTT. Translation gives CAISRQGSYNSPLHF.

V usage is TRBV2 and J usage is TRBJ2-1; TRBD2 matches 7 bases. The J segment lost 3 bases and the V segment lost 4 bases, leaving 6 bases of the junction unmatched. Germline CDR1 SNHLY, CDR2 FYNNEI. The CDR3 consists of 15 residues. The chain's CDR3 is CASSAGLADYNEQFF. CDR3 nucleotides: TGTGCCAGCAGTGCCGGTCTAGCGGACTACAATGAGCAGTTCTTC.

This clone was seen once. The V and J genes are TRBV10-3 and TRBJ2-2, with a tentative D call TRBD1 (5 bases). Trimming pared 3 bases from V and 1 base from J, leaving 6 bases between. The germline CDR1 and CDR2 sequences are ENHRY and SYGVKD. The CDR3 extends over 14 amino acids. The CDR3: CAISDQGNTGELFF. The CDR3 DNA reads as TGTGCCATCAGTGACCAGGGGAACACCGGGGAGCTGTTTTTT.

This clone was counted a few times. Distinct nucleotide sequences in the sample also encode this CDR3. The chain employs TRBV5-8 and TRBJ1-5, with TRBD1 matching 9 bases. Germline loops: CDR1 SGHTS, CDR2 YDEGEE. V lost 3 bases, J lost 4 bases, and 5 bases stayed unmatched. CDR3 size: 15 residues. The CDR3 is CASSSGQGSNQPQHF. CDR3 coding DNA: TGTGCCAGCAGCTCGGGACAGGGCTCGAATCAGCCCCAGCATTTT.

The gene calls are TRBV19 and TRBJ1-4, with 9 bases lining up with TRBD1. CDR1 and CDR2 (germline): LNHDA, SQIVND (reference sequence). This CDR3 contains 17 residues. With 6 bases clipped from V and 7 bases from J, the junction kept 15 bases outside the gene matches. CDR3 nucleotides: TGTGCCAGTAGCACTGCTGGACAGGGGTACTTTAGTGAAAAACTGTTTTTT. It translates to CASSTAGQGYFSEKLFF.

The chain carries TRBV5-6 and TRBJ2-7, with 9 bases identical to TRBD2. V shed 3 bases and J 4 bases; nucleotides not matched to a gene: 8. This CDR3 has 15 residues. Germline CDR1 SGHDT, CDR2 YYEEEE. The CDR3 DNA reads TGTGCCAGCAGCTCGGGACTAGCCGGGTCGTACGAGCAGTACTTC. Protein sequence: CASSSGLAGSYEQYF. Variable domain in full (rest from reference TRBV5-6 and TRBJ2-7): DAGVTQSPTHLIKTRGQQVTLRCSPKSGHDTVSWYQQALGQGPQFIFQYYEEEERQRGNFPDRFSGHQFPNYSSELNVNALLLGDSALYLCASSSGLAGSYEQYFGPGTRLTVT.

DNA of the CDR3: TGTGCCAGCTCACCTTGGGGACACGAAAACACCGGGGAGCTGTTTTTT. It translates to CASSPWGHENTGELFF. The J gene is TRBJ2-2, the V gene TRBV18; D is perhaps TRBD1 (6 bases). This CDR3 has 16 residues. Germline values: CDR1 KGHSH, CDR2 LQKENI. V shed 3 bases and J shed 2 bases, with 13 bases lying between them.

This clone was seen more than once but under ten times. The chain links TRBV12-2 to TRBJ2-4; the table gives TRBD1 as D, unverified against the DNA. TRBV12-2 is a listed pseudogene. This CDR3 has 17 residues. The CDR3 DNA reads as TGTGCAAGTCGCTTAGAAAGACAGGGGGCGACCAAAAACATTCAGTACTTC. The encoded protein is CASRLERQGATKNIQYF.

The gene calls are TRBV4-3 and TRBJ2-3; the D gene is possibly TRBD2 (5 bases). The V end lost 1 base, the J end lost 1 base, and 9 bases lay between the germline ends. The CDR3 runs to 15 residues. The germline V gene encodes CDR1 LGHNA and CDR2 YSLEER. CDR3 DNA: TGCGCCAGCAGCCAAGGGAGGTCTGGCACAGATACGCAGTATTTT. This translates into CASSQGRSGTDTQYF.

V and J are TRBV11-3 and TRBJ2-7, with D possibly being TRBD2 (6 bases). Trimming took off 5 bases at V and 3 bases at J, with 11 bases between the two ends. The CDR3 sequence is 13 residues long. Per the germline V gene, CDR1 is SGHNT and CDR2 is YENEEA. CDR3 in DNA: TGTGCCAGCAGCCCGGGACTTAACTACGAGCAGTACTTC. Residues: CASSPGLNYEQYF. Filled out from reference TRBV11-3 and TRBJ2-7, the complete variable domain reads EAGVVQSPRYKIIEKKQPVAFWCNPISGHNTLYWYLQNLGQGPELLIRYENEEAVDDSQLPKDRFSAERLKGVDSTLKIQPAELGDSAVYLCASSPGLNYEQYFGPGTRLTVT.

This sequence joins TRBV6-6 and TRBJ2-1; 8 bases are shared with TRBD1. There are 15 residues in the CDR3. From germline, CDR1 is MNHNY and CDR2 SVGAGI (reference sequence). The junction had 4 bases not matched to a gene; V was cut back by 2 bases and J by 4 bases. The CDR3 loop reads CASSYDRGPYNEQFF. In DNA form, the CDR3 reads TGTGCCAGCAGTTACGACAGGGGTCCATACAATGAGCAGTTCTTC.

This chain uses TRBV4-2 with TRBJ2-7; D remains ambiguous. CDR1 is LGHNA and CDR2 is YNFKEQ in the germline V gene. The CDR3 totals 12 residues. The V gene lost 1 base and the J gene lost 5 bases, with 6 bases spanning the gap. The CDR3 sequence: CASSQGLDEQYF. The CDR3 region has the DNA TGTGCCAGCAGCCAAGGTCTTGACGAGCAGTACTTC.

The V gene is TRBV18, the J gene TRBJ2-7; TRBD2 aligns across 8 bases. Trimming cost V 2 bases and J 4 bases; bases outside gene matches: 4. Germline-derived CDR1 and CDR2 are KGHSH and LQKENI. This CDR3 contains 14 residues. The DNA for the CDR3 is TGTGCCAGCTCACCAAGGCGGGGGGTTTACGAGCAGTACTTC. Encoded protein: CASSPRRGVYEQYF.